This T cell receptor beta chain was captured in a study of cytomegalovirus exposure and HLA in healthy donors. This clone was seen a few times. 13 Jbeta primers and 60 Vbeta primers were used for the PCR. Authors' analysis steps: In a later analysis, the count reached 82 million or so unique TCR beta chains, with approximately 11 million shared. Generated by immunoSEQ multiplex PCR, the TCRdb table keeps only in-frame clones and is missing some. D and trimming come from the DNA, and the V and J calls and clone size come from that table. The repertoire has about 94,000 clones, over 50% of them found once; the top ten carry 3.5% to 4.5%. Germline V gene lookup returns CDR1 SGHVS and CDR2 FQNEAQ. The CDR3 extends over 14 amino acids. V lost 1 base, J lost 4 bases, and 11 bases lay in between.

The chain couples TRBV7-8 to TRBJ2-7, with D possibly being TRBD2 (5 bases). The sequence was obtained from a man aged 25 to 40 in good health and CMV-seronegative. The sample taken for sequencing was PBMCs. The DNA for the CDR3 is TGTGCCAGCAGCTTAGATCGGGGAAGGTACGAGCAGTACTTC. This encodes CASSLDRGRYEQYF. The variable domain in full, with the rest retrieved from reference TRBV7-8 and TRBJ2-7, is GAGVSQSPRYKVAKRGQDVALRCDPISGHVSLFWYQQALGQGPEFLTYFQNEAQLDKSGLPSDRFFAERPEGSVSTLKIQRTQQEDSAVYLCASSLDRGRYEQYFGPGTRLTVT.